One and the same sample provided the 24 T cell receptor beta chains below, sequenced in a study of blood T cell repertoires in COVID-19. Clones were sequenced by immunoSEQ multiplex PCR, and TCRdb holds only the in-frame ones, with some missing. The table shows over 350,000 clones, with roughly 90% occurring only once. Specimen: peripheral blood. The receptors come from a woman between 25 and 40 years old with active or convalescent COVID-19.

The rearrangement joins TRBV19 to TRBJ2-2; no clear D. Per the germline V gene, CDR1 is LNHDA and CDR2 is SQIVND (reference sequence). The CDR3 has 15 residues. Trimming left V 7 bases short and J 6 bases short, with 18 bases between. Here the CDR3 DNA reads TGTGCCAGTACCTCACAGATGGGTGTCGCCGGGGAGCTGTTTTTT. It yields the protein CASTSQMGVAGELFF.

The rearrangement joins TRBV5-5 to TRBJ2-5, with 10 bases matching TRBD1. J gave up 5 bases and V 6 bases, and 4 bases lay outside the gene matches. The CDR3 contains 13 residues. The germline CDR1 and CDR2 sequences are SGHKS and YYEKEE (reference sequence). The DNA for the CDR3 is TGTGCCAGCATCAGACAGGGGGCGGAGACCCAGTACTTC. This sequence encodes CASIRQGAETQYF. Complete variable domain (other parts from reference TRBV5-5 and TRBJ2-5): DAGVTQSPTHLIKTRGQQVTLRCSPISGHKSVSWYQQVLGQGPQFIFQYYEKEERGRGNFPDRFSARQFPNYSSELNVNALLLGDSALYLCASIRQGAETQYFGPGTRLLVL.

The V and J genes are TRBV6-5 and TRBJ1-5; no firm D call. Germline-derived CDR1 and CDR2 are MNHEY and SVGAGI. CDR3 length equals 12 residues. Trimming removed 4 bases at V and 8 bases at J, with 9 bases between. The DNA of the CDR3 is TGTGCCAGCAGTTCCCTTCGGGAGCCCCAGCATTTT. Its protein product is CASSSLREPQHF.

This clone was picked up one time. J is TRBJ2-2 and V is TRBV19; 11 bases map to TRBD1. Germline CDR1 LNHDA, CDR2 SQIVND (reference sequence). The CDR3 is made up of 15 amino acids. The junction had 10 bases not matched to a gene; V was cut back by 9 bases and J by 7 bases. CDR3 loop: CASKGTGGLGGELFF. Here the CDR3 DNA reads TGTGCCAGCAAGGGGACAGGGGGGTTGGGCGGGGAGCTGTTTTTT.

This CDR3 reads CASSLASGGADEQFF. CDR3 nucleotide sequence: TGCGCCAGCAGCTTGGCTAGCGGGGGGGCCGATGAGCAGTTCTTC. The chain joins TRBV5-1 to TRBJ2-1, with 12 bases fitting TRBD2. J lost 8 bases, V lost 0 bases, and 3 bases had no gene match. Germline V gene lookup returns CDR1 SGHRS and CDR2 YFSETQ. The length of the CDR3 is 15 residues.

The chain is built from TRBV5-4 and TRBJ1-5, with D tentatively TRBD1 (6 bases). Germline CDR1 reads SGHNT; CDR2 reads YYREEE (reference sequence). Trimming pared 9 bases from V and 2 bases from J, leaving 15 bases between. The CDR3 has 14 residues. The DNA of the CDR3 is TGTGCCATACCCGAGGGGGATCGCAATCAGCCCCAGCATTTT. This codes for CAIPEGDRNQPQHF.

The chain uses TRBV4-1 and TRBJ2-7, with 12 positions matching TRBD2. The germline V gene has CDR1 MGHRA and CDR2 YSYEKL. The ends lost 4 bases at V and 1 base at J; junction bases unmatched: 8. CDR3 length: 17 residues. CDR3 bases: TGCGCCAGCAGCCCTAGGACTAGCGGGGCACTTTCCTACGAGCAGTACTTC. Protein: CASSPRTSGALSYEQYF.

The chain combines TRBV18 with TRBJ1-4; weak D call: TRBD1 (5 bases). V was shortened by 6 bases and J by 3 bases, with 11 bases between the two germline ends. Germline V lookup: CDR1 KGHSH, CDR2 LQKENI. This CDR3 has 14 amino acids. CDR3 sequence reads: CASSLGQPNEKLFF. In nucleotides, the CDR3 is TGTGCCAGCTCCCTTGGACAACCTAATGAAAAACTGTTTTTT.

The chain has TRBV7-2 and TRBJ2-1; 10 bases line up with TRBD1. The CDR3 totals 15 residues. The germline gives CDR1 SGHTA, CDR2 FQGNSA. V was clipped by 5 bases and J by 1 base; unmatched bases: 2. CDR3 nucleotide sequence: TGTGCCAGCAGCATGGACAGGGGGTCCTACAATGAGCAGTTCTTC. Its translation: CASSMDRGSYNEQFF.

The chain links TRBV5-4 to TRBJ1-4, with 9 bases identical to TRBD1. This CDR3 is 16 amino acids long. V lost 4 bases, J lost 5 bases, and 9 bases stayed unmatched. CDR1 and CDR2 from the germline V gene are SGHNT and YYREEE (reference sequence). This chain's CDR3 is CASSLGGGTGNEKLFF. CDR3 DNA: TGTGCCAGCAGCCTGGGGGGCGGGACAGGGAATGAAAAACTGTTTTTT.

In DNA, the CDR3 is TGTGCCAGCAGCTTATTTGTACGGGGGGACAGGGTGGGCACTGAAGCTTTCTTT. Amino acids: CASSLFVRGDRVGTEAFF. The rearrangement uses TRBV7-2 and TRBJ1-1; 9 nucleotides match TRBD1. V shed 2 bases, J shed 4 bases, and the junction held 14 bases outside the gene matches. The V gene's germline CDR1 is SGHTA and CDR2 FQGNSA. This CDR3 is 18 amino acids long.

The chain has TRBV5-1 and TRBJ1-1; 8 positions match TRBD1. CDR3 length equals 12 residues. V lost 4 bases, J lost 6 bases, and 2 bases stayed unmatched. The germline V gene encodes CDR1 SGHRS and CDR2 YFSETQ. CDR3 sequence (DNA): TGCGCCAGCAGCGGACAGGGCCCTGAAGCTTTCTTT. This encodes CASSGQGPEAFF.

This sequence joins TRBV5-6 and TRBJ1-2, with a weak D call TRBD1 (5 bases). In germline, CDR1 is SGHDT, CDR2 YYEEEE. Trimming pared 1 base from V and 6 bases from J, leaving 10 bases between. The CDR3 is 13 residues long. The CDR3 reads CASSLWHRNGYTF. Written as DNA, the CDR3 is TGTGCCAGCAGCTTGTGGCACAGGAATGGCTACACCTTC.

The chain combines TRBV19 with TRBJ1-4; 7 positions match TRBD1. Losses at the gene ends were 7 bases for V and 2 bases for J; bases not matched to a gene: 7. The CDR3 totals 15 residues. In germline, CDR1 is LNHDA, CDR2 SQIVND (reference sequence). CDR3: CASTSMGQTNEKLFF. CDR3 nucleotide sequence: TGTGCCAGTACTTCCATGGGACAGACTAATGAAAAACTGTTTTTT.

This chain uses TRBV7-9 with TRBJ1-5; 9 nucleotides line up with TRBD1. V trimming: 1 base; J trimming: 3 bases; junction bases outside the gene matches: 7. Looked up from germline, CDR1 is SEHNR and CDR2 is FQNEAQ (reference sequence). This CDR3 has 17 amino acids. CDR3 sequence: CASSLDETGGINQPQHF. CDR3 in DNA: TGTGCCAGCAGCTTAGACGAGACAGGGGGTATCAATCAGCCCCAGCATTTT.

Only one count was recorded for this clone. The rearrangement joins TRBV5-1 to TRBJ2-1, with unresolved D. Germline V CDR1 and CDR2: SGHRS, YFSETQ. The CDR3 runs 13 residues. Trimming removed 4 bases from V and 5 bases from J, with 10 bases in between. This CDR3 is CASSQTPDNEQFF. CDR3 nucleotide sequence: TGCGCCAGCAGCCAAACTCCCGACAATGAGCAGTTCTTC.

Written as DNA, the CDR3 is TGTGCCTGGAGGACTGGCCCCTACGAGCAGTACTTC. As protein: CAWRTGPYEQYF. This chain uses TRBV30 with TRBJ2-7; D ambiguous. V lost 3 bases to trimming and J lost 2 bases, with 8 bases between them. Germline loops: CDR1 GTSNPN, CDR2 SVGIG (reference sequence). CDR3 length equals 12 residues. The full variable domain, with the rest looked up from reference TRBV30 and TRBJ2-7, is SQTIHQWPATLVQPVGSPLSLECTVEGTSNPNLYWYRQAAGRGLQLLFYSVGIGQISSEVPQNLSASRPQDRQFILSSKKLLLSDSGFYLCAWRTGPYEQYFGPGTRLTVT.

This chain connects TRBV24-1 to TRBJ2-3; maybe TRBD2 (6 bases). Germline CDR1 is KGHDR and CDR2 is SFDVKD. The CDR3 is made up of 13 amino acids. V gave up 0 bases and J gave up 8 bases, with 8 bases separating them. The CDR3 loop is CATSDLAGSTQYF. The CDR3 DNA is TGTGCCACCAGTGATTTGGCGGGGAGTACGCAGTATTTT.

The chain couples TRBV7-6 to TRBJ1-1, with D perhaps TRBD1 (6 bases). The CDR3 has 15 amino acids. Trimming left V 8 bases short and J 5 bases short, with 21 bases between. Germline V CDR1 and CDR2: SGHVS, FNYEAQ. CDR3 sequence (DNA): TGTGCCAGCGCCCGAGGTCGGGCAGGGGAAACTGAAGCTTTCTTT. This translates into CASARGRAGETEAFF.

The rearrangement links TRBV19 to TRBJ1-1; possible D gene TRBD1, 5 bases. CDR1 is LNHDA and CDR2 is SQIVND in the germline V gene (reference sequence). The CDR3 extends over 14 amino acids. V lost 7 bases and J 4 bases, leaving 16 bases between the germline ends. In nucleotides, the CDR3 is TGTGCCAGTATTCGTGGGGGGGGGAGCACTGAAGCTTTCTTT. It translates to CASIRGGGSTEAFF.

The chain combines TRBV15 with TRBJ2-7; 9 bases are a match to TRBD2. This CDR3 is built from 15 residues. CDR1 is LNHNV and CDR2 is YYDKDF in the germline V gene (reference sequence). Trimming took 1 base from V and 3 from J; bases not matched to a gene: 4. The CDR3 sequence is CATSRGSGGGYEQYF. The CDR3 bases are TGTGCCACCAGCAGAGGTAGCGGGGGAGGCTACGAGCAGTACTTC.

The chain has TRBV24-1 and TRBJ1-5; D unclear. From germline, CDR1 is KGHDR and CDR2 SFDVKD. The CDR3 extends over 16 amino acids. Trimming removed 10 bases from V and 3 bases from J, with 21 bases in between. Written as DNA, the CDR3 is TGTGCCACTCTCCCTCGGGCCGGAGGGAACAATCAGCCCCAGCATTTT. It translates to CATLPRAGGNNQPQHF.

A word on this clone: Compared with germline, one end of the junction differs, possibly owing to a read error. The CDR3 nucleotides are TGTGCCAGTAGTTTAGAACAGGGTACTGAAGCTTTCTTT. Translated, it gives CASSLEQGTEAFF. This chain connects TRBV19 to TRBJ1-1; a possible D gene is TRBD1 (6 bases). This CDR3 has 13 residues. Germline CDR1 LNHDA, CDR2 SQIVND (reference sequence).

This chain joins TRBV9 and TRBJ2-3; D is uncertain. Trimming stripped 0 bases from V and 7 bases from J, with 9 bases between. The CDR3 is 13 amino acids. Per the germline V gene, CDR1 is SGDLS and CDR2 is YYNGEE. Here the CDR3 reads CASSVEKLNTQYF. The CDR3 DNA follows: TGTGCCAGCAGCGTAGAAAAGCTAAATACGCAGTATTTT.